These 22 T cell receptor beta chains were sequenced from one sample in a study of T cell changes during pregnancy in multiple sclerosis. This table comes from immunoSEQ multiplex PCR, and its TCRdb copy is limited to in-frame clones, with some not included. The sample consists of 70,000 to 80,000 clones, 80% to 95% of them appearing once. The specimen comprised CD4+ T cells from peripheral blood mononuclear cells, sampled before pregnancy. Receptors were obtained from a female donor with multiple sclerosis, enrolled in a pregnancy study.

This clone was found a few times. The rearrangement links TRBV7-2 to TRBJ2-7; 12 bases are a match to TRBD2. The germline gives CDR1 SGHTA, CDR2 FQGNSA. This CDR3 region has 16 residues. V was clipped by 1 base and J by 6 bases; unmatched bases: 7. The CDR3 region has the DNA TGTGCCAGCAGCTTAGGGCTAGCGGGAGGGTCTGGCGAGCAGTACTTC. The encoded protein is CASSLGLAGGSGEQYF.

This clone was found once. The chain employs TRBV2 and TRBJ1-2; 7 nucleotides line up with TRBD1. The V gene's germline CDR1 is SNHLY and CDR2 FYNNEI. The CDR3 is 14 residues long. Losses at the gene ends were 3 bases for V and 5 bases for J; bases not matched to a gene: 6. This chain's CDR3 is CASSEATGRYGYTF. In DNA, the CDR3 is TGTGCCAGCAGTGAGGCGACAGGGAGGTATGGCTACACCTTC.

The CDR3 loop is CASSYLAGGENIQYF. The CDR3 DNA reads as TGTGCCAGCAGTTATCTAGCGGGAGGGGAAAACATTCAGTACTTC. The gene calls are TRBV6-5 and TRBJ2-4, with 12 bases identical to TRBD2. Germline trimming cut 3 bases from V and 5 bases from J; bases unmatched to any gene: 2. CDR3 length: 15 amino acids. Germline CDR1 MNHEY, CDR2 SVGAGI.

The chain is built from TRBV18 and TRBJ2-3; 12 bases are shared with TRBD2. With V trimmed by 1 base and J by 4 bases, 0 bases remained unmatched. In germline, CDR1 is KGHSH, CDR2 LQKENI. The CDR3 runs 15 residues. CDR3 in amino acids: CASSPRTSGADTQYF. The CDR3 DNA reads TGTGCCAGCTCACCACGGACTAGCGGGGCAGATACGCAGTATTTT. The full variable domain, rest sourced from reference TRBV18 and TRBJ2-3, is NAGVMQNPRHLVRRRGQEARLRCSPMKGHSHVYWYRQLPEEGLKFMVYLQKENIIDESGMPKERFSAEFPKEGPSILRIQQVVRGDSAAYFCASSPRTSGADTQYFGPGTRLTVL.

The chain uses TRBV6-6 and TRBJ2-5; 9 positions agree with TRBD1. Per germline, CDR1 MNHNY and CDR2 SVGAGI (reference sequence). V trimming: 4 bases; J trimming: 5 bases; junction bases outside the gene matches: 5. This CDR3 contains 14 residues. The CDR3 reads CASSWTGEMETQYF. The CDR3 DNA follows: TGTGCCAGCAGTTGGACAGGGGAGATGGAGACCCAGTACTTC.

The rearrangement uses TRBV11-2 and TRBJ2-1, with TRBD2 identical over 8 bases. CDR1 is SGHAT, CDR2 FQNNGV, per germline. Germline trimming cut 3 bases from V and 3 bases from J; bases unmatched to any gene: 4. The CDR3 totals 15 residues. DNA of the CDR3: TGTGCCAGCAGCTTCACTAGCGGATACTACAATGAGCAGTTCTTC. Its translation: CASSFTSGYYNEQFF.

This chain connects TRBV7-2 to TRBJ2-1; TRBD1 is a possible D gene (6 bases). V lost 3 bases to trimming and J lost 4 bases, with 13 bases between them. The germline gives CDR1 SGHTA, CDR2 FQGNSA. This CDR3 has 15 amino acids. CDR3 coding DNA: TGTGCCAGCAGCTTTCCGGGACACCCATACAATGAGCAGTTCTTC. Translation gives CASSFPGHPYNEQFF.

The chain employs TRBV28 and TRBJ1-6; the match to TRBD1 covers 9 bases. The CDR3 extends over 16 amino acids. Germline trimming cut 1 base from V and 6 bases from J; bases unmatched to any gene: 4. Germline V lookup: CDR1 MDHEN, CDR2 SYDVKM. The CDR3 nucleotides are TGTGCCAGCAGTTTATTGATGGGACAGGGTAATTCACCCCTCCACTTT. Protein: CASSLLMGQGNSPLHF.

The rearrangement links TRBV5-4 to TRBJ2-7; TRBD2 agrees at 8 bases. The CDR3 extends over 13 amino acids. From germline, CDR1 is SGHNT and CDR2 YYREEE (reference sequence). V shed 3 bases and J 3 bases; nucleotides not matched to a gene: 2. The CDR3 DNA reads TGTGCCAGCAGCTCGGGACTAGTCTACGAGCAGTACTTC. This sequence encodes CASSSGLVYEQYF. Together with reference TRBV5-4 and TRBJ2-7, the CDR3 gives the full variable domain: ETGVTQSPTHLIKTRGQQVTLRCSSQSGHNTVSWYQQALGQGPQFIFQYYREEENGRGNFPPRFSGLQFPNYSSELNVNALELDDSALYLCASSSGLVYEQYFGPGTRLTVT.

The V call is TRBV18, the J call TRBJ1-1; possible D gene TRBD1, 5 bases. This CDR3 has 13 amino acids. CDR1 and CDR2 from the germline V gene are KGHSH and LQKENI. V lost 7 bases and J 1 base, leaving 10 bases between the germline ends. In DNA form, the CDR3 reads TGTGCCAGCTGCAGGGCCGAGAACACTGAAGCTTTCTTT. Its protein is CASCRAENTEAFF.

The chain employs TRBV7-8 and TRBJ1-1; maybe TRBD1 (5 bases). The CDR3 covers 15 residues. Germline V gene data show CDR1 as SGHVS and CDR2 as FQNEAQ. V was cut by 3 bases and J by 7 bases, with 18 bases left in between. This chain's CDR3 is CASSFGGTPGLEAFF. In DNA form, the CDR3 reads TGTGCCAGCAGCTTCGGCGGGACGCCTGGGCTTGAAGCTTTCTTT.

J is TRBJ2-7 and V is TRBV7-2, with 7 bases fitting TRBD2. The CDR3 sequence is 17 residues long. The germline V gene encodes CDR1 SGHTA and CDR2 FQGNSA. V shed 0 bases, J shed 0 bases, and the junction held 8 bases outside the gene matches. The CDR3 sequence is CASSLALASGSSYEQYF. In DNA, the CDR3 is TGTGCCAGCAGCTTAGCGCTTGCTAGCGGTTCCTCCTACGAGCAGTACTTC.

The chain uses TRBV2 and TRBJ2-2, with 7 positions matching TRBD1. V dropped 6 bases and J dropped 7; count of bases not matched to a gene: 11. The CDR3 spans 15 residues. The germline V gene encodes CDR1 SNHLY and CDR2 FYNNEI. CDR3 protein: CASSKTGAEGGELFF. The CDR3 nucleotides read TGTGCCAGCAGCAAAACAGGGGCCGAAGGCGGGGAGCTGTTTTTT.

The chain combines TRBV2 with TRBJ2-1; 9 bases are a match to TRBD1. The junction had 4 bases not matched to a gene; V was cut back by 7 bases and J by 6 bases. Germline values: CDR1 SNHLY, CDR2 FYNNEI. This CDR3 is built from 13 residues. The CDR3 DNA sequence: TGTGCCAGCAATCTGGGACAGGGCAATGAGCAGTTCTTC. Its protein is CASNLGQGNEQFF.

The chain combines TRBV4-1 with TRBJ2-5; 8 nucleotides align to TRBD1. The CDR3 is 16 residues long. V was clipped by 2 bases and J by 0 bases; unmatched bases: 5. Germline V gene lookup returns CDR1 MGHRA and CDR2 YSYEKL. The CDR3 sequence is CASSQQGQAHQETQYF. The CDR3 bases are TGCGCCAGCAGCCAACAGGGACAGGCACACCAAGAGACCCAGTACTTC.

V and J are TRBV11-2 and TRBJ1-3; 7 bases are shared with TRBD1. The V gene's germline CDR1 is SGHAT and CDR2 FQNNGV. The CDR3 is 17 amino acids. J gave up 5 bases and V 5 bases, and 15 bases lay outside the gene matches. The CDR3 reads CASSAQLSTGSRNTIYF. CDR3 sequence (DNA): TGTGCCAGCAGCGCCCAACTTTCGACAGGGAGCAGAAACACCATATATTTT.

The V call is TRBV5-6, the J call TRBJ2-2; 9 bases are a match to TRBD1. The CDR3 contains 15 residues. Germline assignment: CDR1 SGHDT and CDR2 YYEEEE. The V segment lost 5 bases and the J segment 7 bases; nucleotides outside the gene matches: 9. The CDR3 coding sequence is TGTGCCAGCAGTCGACGGACAGGGGTTGTCGGGGAGCTGTTTTTT. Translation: CASSRRTGVVGELFF.

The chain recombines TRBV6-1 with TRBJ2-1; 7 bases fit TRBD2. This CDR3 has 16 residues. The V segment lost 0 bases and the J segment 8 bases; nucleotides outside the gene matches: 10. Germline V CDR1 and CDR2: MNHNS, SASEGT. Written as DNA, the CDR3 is TGTGCCAGCAGTGAAGCGAGGCGGGAGACGGGTGATGAGCAGTTCTTC. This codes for CASSEARRETGDEQFF.

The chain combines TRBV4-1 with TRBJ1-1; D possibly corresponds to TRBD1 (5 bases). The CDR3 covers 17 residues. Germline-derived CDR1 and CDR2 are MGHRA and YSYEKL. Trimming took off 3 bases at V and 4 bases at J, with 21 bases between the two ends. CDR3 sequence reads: CASSHALGRVQGTEAFF. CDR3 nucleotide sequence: TGCGCCAGCAGCCACGCGCTGGGCAGGGTTCAGGGCACTGAAGCTTTCTTT.

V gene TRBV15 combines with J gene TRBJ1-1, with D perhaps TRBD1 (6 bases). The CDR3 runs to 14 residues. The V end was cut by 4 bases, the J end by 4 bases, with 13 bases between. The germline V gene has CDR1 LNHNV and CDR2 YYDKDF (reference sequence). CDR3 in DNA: TGTGCCACCAGCAAATCAGGGGCTTTCACTGAAGCTTTCTTT. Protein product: CATSKSGAFTEAFF.

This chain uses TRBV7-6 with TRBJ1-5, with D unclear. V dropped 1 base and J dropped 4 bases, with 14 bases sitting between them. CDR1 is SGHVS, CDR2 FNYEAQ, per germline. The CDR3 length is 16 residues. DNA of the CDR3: TGTGCCAGCAGCTTAGGGTCAGGCGTAAGGAATCAGCCCCAGCATTTT. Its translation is CASSLGSGVRNQPQHF. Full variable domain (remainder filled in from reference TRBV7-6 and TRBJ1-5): GAGVSQSPRYKVTKRGQDVALRCDPISGHVSLYWYRQALGQGPEFLTYFNYEAQQDKSGLPNDRFSAERPEGSISTLTIQRTEQRDSAMYRCASSLGSGVRNQPQHFGDGTRLSIL.

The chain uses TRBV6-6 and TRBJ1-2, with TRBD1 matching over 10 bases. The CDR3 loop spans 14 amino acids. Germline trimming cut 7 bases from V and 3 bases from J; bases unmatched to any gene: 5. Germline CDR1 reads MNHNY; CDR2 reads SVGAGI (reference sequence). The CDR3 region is CASTGDRGYYGYTF. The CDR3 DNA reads TGTGCCAGCACCGGGGACAGGGGATACTATGGCTACACCTTC.